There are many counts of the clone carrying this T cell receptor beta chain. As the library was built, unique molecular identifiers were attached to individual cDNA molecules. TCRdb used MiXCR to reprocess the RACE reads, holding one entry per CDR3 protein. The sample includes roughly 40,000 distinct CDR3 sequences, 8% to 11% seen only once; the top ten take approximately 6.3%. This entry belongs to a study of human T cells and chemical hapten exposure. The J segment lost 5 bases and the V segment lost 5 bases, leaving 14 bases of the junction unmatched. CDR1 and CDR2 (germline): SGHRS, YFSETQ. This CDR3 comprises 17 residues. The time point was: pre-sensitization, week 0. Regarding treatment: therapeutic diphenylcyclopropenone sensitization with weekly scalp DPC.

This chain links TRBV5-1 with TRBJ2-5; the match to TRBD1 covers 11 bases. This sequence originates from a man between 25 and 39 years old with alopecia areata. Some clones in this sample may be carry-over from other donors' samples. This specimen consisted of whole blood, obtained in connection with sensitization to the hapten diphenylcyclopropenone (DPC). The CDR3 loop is CASSHHRTGGRPETQYF. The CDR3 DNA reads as TGCGCCAGCAGTCACCATCGGACAGGGGGCCGACCGGAGACCCAGTACTTC.